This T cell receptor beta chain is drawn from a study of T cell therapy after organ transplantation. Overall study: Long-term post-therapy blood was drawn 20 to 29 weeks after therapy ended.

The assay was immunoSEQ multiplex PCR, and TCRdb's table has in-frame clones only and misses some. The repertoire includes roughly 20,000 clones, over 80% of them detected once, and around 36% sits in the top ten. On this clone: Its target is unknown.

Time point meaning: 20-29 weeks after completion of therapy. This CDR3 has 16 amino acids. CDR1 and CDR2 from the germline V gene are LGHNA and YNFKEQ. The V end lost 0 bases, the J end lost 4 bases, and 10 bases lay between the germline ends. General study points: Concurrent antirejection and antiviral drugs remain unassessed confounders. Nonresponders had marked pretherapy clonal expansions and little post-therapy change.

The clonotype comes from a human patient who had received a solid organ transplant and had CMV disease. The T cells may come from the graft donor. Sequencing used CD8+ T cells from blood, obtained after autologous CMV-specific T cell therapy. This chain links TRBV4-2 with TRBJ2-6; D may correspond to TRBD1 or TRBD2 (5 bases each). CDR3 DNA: TGTGCCAGCAGCCAAGATGGGGGAGACGGGGCCAACGTCCTGACTTTC. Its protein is CASSQDGGDGANVLTF.